The rows below give T cell receptor beta chains drawn from one sample of a study of T-cell memory formation after mild COVID-19. TCRdb itself ran the 5' RACE reads through MiXCR, one entry per CDR3 protein. The repertoire holds around 370,000 distinct CDR3 sequences, with under 25% as singletons. The sequencing input was PBMCs or a T cell subset sorted from them (not recorded which). Receptor source: an adult woman who had mild COVID-19 (a few samples of this study predate the infection). Cell type and time point are not known. CDR3s leave out the opening cysteine and the closing phenylalanine or tryptophan.

V gene	J gene	CDR3 protein
TRBV4-1	TRBJ1-4	ASSQVEGGEKLF
TRBV9	TRBJ2-7	ASSVGDKWLHEQY
TRBV5-1	TRBJ2-3	ASYWRETSTDTQY
TRBV7-9	TRBJ2-7	ASSSPGGSGEQY
TRBV5-1	TRBJ2-5	ASSHWTSGGPFETQY
TRBV29-1	TRBJ2-7	SVQTTTGGGEQY
TRBV4-3	TRBJ2-7	ASSQDRRPTYEQY
TRBV2	TRBJ2-1	ASRPPRSSGRKNEQF
TRBV7-6	TRBJ1-1	ASSYGLGSTEAF
TRBV5-1	TRBJ2-3	ASSSGGLTDTQY
TRBV20-1	TRBJ1-2	SAPIQGKNGYT
TRBV6-5	TRBJ2-3	ASRPTTSGSTDTQY
TRBV20-1	TRBJ1-1	SAQLMNTEAF
TRBV15	TRBJ2-2	ATSRGAGDRDGELF
TRBV2	TRBJ1-1	ASSGVGYEAF
TRBV20-1	TRBJ2-5	SASPTSGLKTQY
TRBV27	TRBJ1-5	ASSLDRDNQPQH
TRBV12-3/TRBV12-4	TRBJ2-2	ASSLGLRLNTGELF
TRBV12-3/TRBV12-4	TRBJ2-1	ASSAGTSGRRNEQF
TRBV7-2	TRBJ2-3	ASSWAGADTQY
TRBV7-9	TRBJ2-3	ASSLGRGSDTQY
TRBV4-1	TRBJ1-1	ASSQARSGELVTEAF
TRBV20-1	TRBJ1-2	SARRQEFYGYT
TRBV5-1	TRBJ2-5	ASSPNPGQGGETQY
TRBV9	TRBJ2-5	ASSAGLAKETQY
TRBV5-1	TRBJ1-2	ASSPDSHGYT
TRBV3-1	TRBJ2-1	ASSQIGLAQF
TRBV4-1	TRBJ2-7	ASSPIPRGDSYEQY
TRBV6-1	TRBJ1-4	ASSERATNEKLF
TRBV12-3/TRBV12-4	TRBJ1-1	ASSPQQPLNTEAF
TRBV5-1	TRBJ2-5	ASSLGQGYQETQY
TRBV11-2	TRBJ2-7	ASSFIQKQAEQY
TRBV10-3	TRBJ2-7	AIIYEQY
TRBV5-1	TRBJ2-3	ASGINSDTQY
TRBV12-3/TRBV12-4	TRBJ2-7	ASRLGGDPNYEQY
TRBV12-3/TRBV12-4	TRBJ2-1	ASSPRVGEQF